This T cell receptor beta chain appears in the sequencing data of a study of blood T cell repertoires in COVID-19. About the research overall: COVID-19 samples collected from the United States, Italy and Spain covered acute and convalescent phases. T cells, B-cell-depleted T cells, or PBMCs provided the cDNA or gDNA that served as material.

Per the original methods: It was from reference gene primer amplification that nucleated cell counts were estimated. Data came from immunoSEQ multiplex PCR; TCRdb stores just in-frame clones and leaves some out. V, J and clone size are those of that table, while D and trimming were read from the DNA. The sample consists of approximately 120,000 clones, almost 85% of them appearing once. The sequenced sample was peripheral blood. This receptor was obtained from a human donor in a cohort sampled during active COVID-19.

The CDR3 spells CASSQDFGGGAKDTQYF. DNA for the CDR3: TGCGCCAGCAGCCAAGATTTTGGCGGGGGGGCAAAAGATACGCAGTATTTT. This chain joins TRBV4-1 and TRBJ2-3, with 9 nucleotides matching TRBD2. Germline V gene data show CDR1 as MGHRA and CDR2 as YSYEKL. This CDR3 is 17 amino acids long. J lost 5 bases, V lost 0 bases, and 9 bases had no gene match.